This T cell receptor beta chain was identified during a study of OX40 agonist ivuxolimab in advanced cancers. Points from the study as a whole: Certain nonresponders additionally had low normalized T-cell clonal expansion.

Worth noting for this clone: Its specificity is unknown.

TCRdb keeps only in-frame clones here, not all; method: immunoSEQ multiplex PCR. The sample carries 45,000 to 50,000 clones, around 79% recorded once. Between the trimmed V and J ends, which lost 0 bases and 10 bases, there was a span of 15 bases. CDR3 length: 15 amino acids. CDR1 is SEHNR, CDR2 FQNEAQ, per germline (reference sequence). The receptor's source is an adult with an advanced solid tumor such as melanoma, head and neck, liver or kidney cancer. This chain joins TRBV7-9 and TRBJ1-4, with a tentative D call TRBD1 (5 bases). Sample: CD4+ or CD8+ T cells sorted from blood, taken in a trial of the OX40 agonist ivuxolimab. The CDR3 DNA sequence: TGTGCCAGCAGCTTAGCGCCGGGAGCTACAGGAAAACTGTTTTTT. Translated: CASSLAPGATGKLFF.